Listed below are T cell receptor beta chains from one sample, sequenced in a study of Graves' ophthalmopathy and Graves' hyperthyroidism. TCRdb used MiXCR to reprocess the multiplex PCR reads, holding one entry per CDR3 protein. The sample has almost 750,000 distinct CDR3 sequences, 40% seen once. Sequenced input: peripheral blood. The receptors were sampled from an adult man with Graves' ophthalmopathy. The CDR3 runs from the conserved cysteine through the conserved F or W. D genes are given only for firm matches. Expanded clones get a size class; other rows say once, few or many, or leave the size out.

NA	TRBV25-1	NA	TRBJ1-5	TGTGCCAGCAGGGAGTGGGTTGGCAATCAGCCCCAGCATTTT	CASREWVGNQPQHF
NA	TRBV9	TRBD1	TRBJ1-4	TGTGCCAGCAGCGAGTACAGGGGAAGTGAAAAACTGTTTTTT	CASSEYRGSEKLFF
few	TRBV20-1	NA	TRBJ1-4	TGCAGTGCTAGAGTACCGGGACAATCAACTAATGAAAAACTGTTTTTT	CSARVPGQSTNEKLFF
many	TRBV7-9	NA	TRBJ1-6	TGTGCCAGCAGCTTGGGGTCTTCACCCCTCCACTTT	CASSLGSSPLHF
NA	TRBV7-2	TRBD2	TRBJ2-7	TGTGCCAGCAGCTTAGGGGCTAGCGGGAGATACGAGCAGTACTTC	CASSLGASGRYEQYF
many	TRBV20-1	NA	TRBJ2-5	TGCAGTGCTCCACAGGCCCCCGACTCTCGGCAGACCCAGTACTTC	CSAPQAPDSRQTQYF
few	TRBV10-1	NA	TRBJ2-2	TGCGCCAGCAGTGACCGGGTTGAGGGGCCCGGGGAGCTGTTTTTT	CASSDRVEGPGELFF
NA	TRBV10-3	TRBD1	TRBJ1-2	TGTGCCATCGGGGACAGGGGCTATGGCTACACCTTC	CAIGDRGYGYTF
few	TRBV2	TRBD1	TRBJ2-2	TGTGCCAGCAGCGAACGCCGGGACAGGGAGGTGGACACCGGGGAGCTGTTTTTT	CASSERRDREVDTGELFF
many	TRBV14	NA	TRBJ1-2	TGTGCCAGCAGCCAAGCGGGGAGTAACGGCTACACCTTC	CASSQAGSNGYTF
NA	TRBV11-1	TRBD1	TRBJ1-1	TGTGCCAGTAGTGACGACAGGGGGCGAGCCACTGAAGCTTTCTTT	CASSDDRGRATEAFF
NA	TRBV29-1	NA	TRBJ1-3	TGCAGCTTAACGAGCGGGGCCATCTCTGGAAACACCATATATTTT	CSLTSGAISGNTIYF
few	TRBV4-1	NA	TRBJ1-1	TGCGCCAGCAGCCAAGATCAGGGAGGGGGGACTGAAGCTTTCTTT	CASSQDQGGGTEAFF
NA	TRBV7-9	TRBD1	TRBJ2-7	TGTGCCAGCAGCTTCCGACAGGGTGTAGCCTACGAGCAGTACTTC	CASSFRQGVAYEQYF
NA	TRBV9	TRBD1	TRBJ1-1	TGTGCCAGCAGCACTCAGGGGGGAAACACTGAAGCTTTCTTT	CASSTQGGNTEAFF
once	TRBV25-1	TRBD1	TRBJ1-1	TGTGCCAGCGTGCGGACAGGGGGAGAAGCTTTCTTT	CASVRTGGEAFF
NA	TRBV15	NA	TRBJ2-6	TGTGCCACCAGCAAAGACAGGGGGGCCAACGTCCTGACTTTC	CATSKDRGANVLTF
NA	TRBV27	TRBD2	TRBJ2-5	TGTGCCAGCGCGGAGACTAGCGGGGTGGAGACCCAGTACTTC	CASAETSGVETQYF
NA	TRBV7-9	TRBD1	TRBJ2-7	TGTGCCAGCAGCCCGGACAGGGATACCTACGAGCAGTACTTC	CASSPDRDTYEQYF
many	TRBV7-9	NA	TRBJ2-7	TGTGCCAGCAGCTTATGGGGAGGCGGCATCCCCCACGAGCAGTACTTC	CASSLWGGGIPHEQYF
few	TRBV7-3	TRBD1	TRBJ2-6	TGTGCCAGCAGCCAACAGGGGGCGGGGGTCGCTGGGGCCAACGTCCTGACTTTC	CASSQQGAGVAGANVLTF
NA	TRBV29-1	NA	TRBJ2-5	TGCAGCGTAGCCGACACCCTGTACCAAGAGACCCAGTACTTC	CSVADTLYQETQYF
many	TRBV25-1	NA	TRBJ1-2	TGTGCCAGCAGTGATACCGCCCGTGCGACGGGGGGCTACACCTTC	CASSDTARATGGYTF
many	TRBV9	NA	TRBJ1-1	TGTGCCAGCAGTGGGGCGGGGAACACTGAAGCTTTCTTT	CASSGAGNTEAFF
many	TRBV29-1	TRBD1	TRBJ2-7	TGCAGCGTTGAAGAAGACAGGGACTACGAGCAGTACTTC	CSVEEDRDYEQYF
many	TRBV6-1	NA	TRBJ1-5	TGTGCCAGCAGTGACAACGGTAGCAATCAGCCCCAGCATTTT	CASSDNGSNQPQHF